This TCR beta chain appears in the sequencing data of a study of blood T cell repertoires in COVID-19. Looking at the study overall: There were acute and convalescent COVID-19 samples, and they came from the United States, Italy and Spain. T cells, B-cell-depleted T cells, or PBMCs supplied cDNA or gDNA.

Sequencing was performed with immunoSEQ multiplex PCR; in TCRdb, only in-frame clones are kept and a portion is missing. The table shows about 230,000 clones, with around 80% occurring only once. CDR1 is KGHSH and CDR2 is LQKENI in the germline V gene. The CDR3 spans 16 residues. V was clipped by 3 bases and J by 6 bases; unmatched bases: 13. The chain uses TRBV18 and TRBJ2-5; the match to TRBD2 covers 7 bases. The clonotype was recovered from a man aged 40-49 years who had recovered from COVID-19. The specimen was peripheral blood. CDR3 residues: CASSPIDSSGGQTQYF. CDR3 DNA: TGTGCCAGCTCACCCATCGACTCTAGCGGAGGCCAGACCCAGTACTTC.